The 29 T cell receptor beta chains below come from one sample, sequenced in a study of T-cell reconstitution after alpha-beta-depleted transplantation in children. A library of TCRbeta sequences, prepared with unique molecular identifiers, was generated. TCRdb independently ran MiXCR on the PCR reads; one entry per CDR3 protein. Among over 80,000 distinct CDR3 sequences listed, about 25% were seen once. The sample here was PBMCs, taken before TCRalphabeta/CD19-depleted stem cell transplant. These receptors all stem from a boy aged 2 to 9 with acute lymphoblastic leukemia, due to receive a stem cell transplant.

This clonotype turned up a few times. V is TRBV28 and J is TRBJ2-5; D gene ambiguous. Trimming removed 3 bases at V and 2 bases at J, with 7 bases between. The CDR3 is 13 amino acids. Germline CDR1 and CDR2: MDHEN and SYDVKM. CDR3 nucleotide sequence: TGTGCCAGCAGTTTCCGGCAGCAAGAGACCCAGTACTTC. Residues: CASSFRQQETQYF.

In its sample, this clonotype was seen many times. V is TRBV7-2 and J is TRBJ2-1; 10 bases are a match to TRBD2. V lost 5 bases and J lost 4; bases outside the gene matches: 5. This CDR3 is 15 amino acids long. CDR1 and CDR2 (germline): SGHTA, FQGNSA. CDR3 residues: CASSLGLAAYNEQFF. The CDR3 DNA follows: TGTGCCAGCAGCCTTGGACTAGCGGCTTACAATGAGCAGTTCTTC.

In DNA, the CDR3 is TGTGCCACCTGCCAAGATCCGGCGGAGATAAGCTCCTACAATGAGCAGTTCTTC. Residues: CATCQDPAEISSYNEQFF. The V gene is TRBV3-1, the J gene TRBJ2-1; D not certain. V lost 10 bases to trimming and J lost 0 bases, with 25 bases between them. The CDR3 loop spans 18 amino acids. Germline-derived CDR1 and CDR2 are LGHDT and YNNKEL (reference sequence).

The DNA for the CDR3 is TGTGCCAGCAGCTTGGTCCGGGTTTCTCACTCCTACGAGCAGTACTTC. Translating gives CASSLVRVSHSYEQYF. The rearrangement joins TRBV5-8 to TRBJ2-7; D not resolved. Germline CDR1 reads SGHTS; CDR2 reads YDEGEE. The CDR3 extends over 16 amino acids. Trimming pared 0 bases from V and 0 bases from J, leaving 13 bases between.

The V call is TRBV20-1, the J call TRBJ2-5, with D maybe TRBD1 (5 bases). V gave up 5 bases and J gave up 4 bases, with 14 bases separating them. This CDR3 comprises 13 residues. Germline V gives CDR1 DFQATT, CDR2 SNEGSKA (reference sequence). CDR3 nucleotide sequence: TGCAGTGCTCGCCTAGGGGCCAGAGAGACCCAGTACTTC. Residues: CSARLGARETQYF.

Relative to its sample, this clonotype is medium-sized. This rearrangement joins TRBV7-3 to TRBJ2-7; no definite D call. V was cut by 5 bases and J by 6 bases, with 14 bases left in between. The CDR3 has 13 amino acids. Germline values: CDR1 SGHTA, CDR2 FQGTGA. The CDR3 bases are TGTGCCAGCAGCCTAGGAAAGGTCGGCGAGCAGTACTTC. Translation: CASSLGKVGEQYF. The variable domain in full, with the rest retrieved from reference TRBV7-3 and TRBJ2-7, is GAGVSQTPSNKVTEKGKYVELRCDPISGHTALYWYRQSLGQGPEFLIYFQGTGAADDSGLPNDRFFAVRPEGSVSTLKIQRTERGDSAVYLCASSLGKVGEQYFGPGTRLTVT.

The table lists this clonotype with a few counts. The chain recombines TRBV30 with TRBJ2-1; D is possibly TRBD2 (6 bases). Trimming stripped 7 bases from V and 6 bases from J, with 10 bases between. CDR1 is GTSNPN, CDR2 SVGIG, per germline (reference sequence). The CDR3 consists of 11 residues. CDR3 amino acids: CALLAVNEQFF. The CDR3 bases are TGTGCCTTGTTAGCGGTCAATGAGCAGTTCTTC. Based on the CDR3 plus reference TRBV30 and TRBJ2-1, the full variable domain is SQTIHQWPATLVQPVGSPLSLECTVEGTSNPNLYWYRQAAGRGLQLLFYSVGIGQISSEVPQNLSASRPQDRQFILSSKKLLLSDSGFYLCALLAVNEQFFGPGTRLTVL.

The chain links TRBV9 to TRBJ2-1, with D hard to call. CDR3 length equals 13 residues. Deletions cut 3 bases from V and 11 bases from J, with 15 bases between. Germline V gene data show CDR1 as SGDLS and CDR2 as YYNGEE. The CDR3 protein is CASSAPLGRKQFF. The CDR3 bases are TGTGCCAGCAGCGCTCCGTTAGGAAGGAAGCAGTTCTTC.

This clonotype was found a few times. The gene calls are TRBV6-2 or TRBV6-3 and TRBJ1-1; D is perhaps TRBD1 (6 bases). From germline, CDR1 is MNHEY and CDR2 SVGEGT. The CDR3 contains 13 residues. V was shortened by 7 bases and J by 1 base, with 10 bases between the two germline ends. Here the CDR3 DNA reads TGTGCCAGCACAAAGACAGGGAACACTGAAGCTTTCTTT. It encodes CASTKTGNTEAFF.

The table lists this clonotype with a few counts. The V call is TRBV28, the J call TRBJ1-2, with TRBD1 as a possible D gene (6 bases). The V end was cut by 4 bases, the J end by 6 bases, with 15 bases between. CDR1 and CDR2 (germline): MDHEN, SYDVKM. There are 14 residues in the CDR3. CDR3 region: CASSSPRGLNGYTF. The CDR3 coding sequence is TGTGCCAGCAGTTCGCCCAGGGGATTGAATGGCTACACCTTC.

About this clonotype itself: One base away lies a much larger clone, so this may be a sequencing read error. The chain carries TRBV7-3 and TRBJ2-5, with a tentative D call TRBD1 (5 bases). Per the germline V gene, CDR1 is SGHTA and CDR2 is FQGTGA. The CDR3 runs to 13 residues. V lost 2 bases, J lost 5 bases, and 9 bases lay in between. In nucleotides, the CDR3 is TGTGCCAGCAGCTTAGGGGCCAGGGAGACCCAGTACTTC. Amino acid sequence: CASSLGARETQYF.

This clonotype has a handful of counts. V usage is TRBV7-7 and J usage is TRBJ2-5, with TRBD2 as a possible D gene (6 bases). Germline V CDR1 and CDR2: SSHAT, FNYEAQ (reference sequence). The CDR3 runs to 13 residues. V was cut by 3 bases and J by 5 bases, with 10 bases left in between. The CDR3 is CASSLGLLETQYF. The CDR3 DNA reads TGTGCCAGCAGCTTGGGACTCTTGGAGACCCAGTACTTC. The variable domain in full, completed from reference TRBV7-7 and TRBJ2-5, reads GAGVSQSPRYKVTKRGQDVTLRCDPISSHATLYWYQQALGQGPEFLTYFNYEAQPDKSGLPSDRFSAERPEGSISTLTIQRTEQRDSAMYRCASSLGLLETQYFGPGTRLLVL.

V is TRBV5-1 and J is TRBJ2-1, with D possibly being TRBD2 (5 bases). Trimming removed 3 bases from V and 0 bases from J, with 13 bases in between. The germline gives CDR1 SGHRS, CDR2 YFSETQ. The CDR3 consists of 16 residues. CDR3 bases: TGCGCCAGCAGCTCGCCTAGCTTGAGCTCCTACAATGAGCAGTTCTTC. It codes for CASSSPSLSSYNEQFF.

V usage is TRBV9 and J usage is TRBJ1-1, with TRBD1 identical over 7 bases. This CDR3 is 14 amino acids long. CDR1 and CDR2 from the germline V gene are SGDLS and YYNGEE. J lost 10 bases, V lost 0 bases, and 9 bases had no gene match. This chain's CDR3 is CASSVGYRGVGAFF. CDR3 sequence (DNA): TGTGCCAGCAGCGTAGGGTACAGGGGAGTAGGAGCTTTCTTT.

This clonotype showed up just once. V is TRBV7-6 and J is TRBJ2-1, with D perhaps matching TRBD2 (6 bases). The CDR3 contains 15 residues. Germline CDR1 SGHVS, CDR2 FNYEAQ. V shed 5 bases and J shed 10 bases, with 21 bases lying between them. In DNA, the CDR3 is TGTGCCAGCAGCCCCCGAAGCGGAGGGGCCGGGGAGCAGTTCTTC. Its protein is CASSPRSGGAGEQFF.

This clonotype was seen a handful of times. The chain links TRBV7-2 to TRBJ2-6; the D gene is possibly TRBD2 (6 bases). Trimming stripped 5 bases from V and 0 bases from J, with 14 bases between. There are 17 residues in the CDR3. Germline V gene data show CDR1 as SGHTA and CDR2 as FQGNSA. The CDR3 sequence is CASSPGGKNSGANVLTF. In nucleotides, the CDR3 is TGTGCCAGCAGCCCTGGCGGGAAGAACTCTGGGGCCAACGTCCTGACTTTC.

There are a few counts of this clonotype. The chain joins TRBV7-2 to TRBJ2-1; 7 bases are shared with TRBD2. V was pared by 4 bases and J by 6 bases, with 9 bases of the junction left unmatched. Germline V gene sequence: CDR1 SGHTA, CDR2 FQGNSA. The CDR3 runs to 15 residues. CDR3 DNA sequence: TGTGCCAGCAGCTCATCGTCGGGAGGCAGCAATGAGCAGTTCTTC. This encodes CASSSSSGGSNEQFF.

This clonotype showed up just a few times. The V call is TRBV6-2 or TRBV6-3, the J call TRBJ2-1, with 8 positions matching TRBD2. V shed 4 bases and J 3 bases; nucleotides not matched to a gene: 2. The CDR3 runs to 14 residues. Germline loops: CDR1 MNHEY, CDR2 SVGEGT. The CDR3 sequence: CASSSGTSYNEQFF. CDR3 nucleotides: TGTGCCAGCAGTTCCGGGACTAGCTACAATGAGCAGTTCTTC.

V usage is TRBV6-1 and J usage is TRBJ2-5; D is possibly TRBD1 (6 bases). The ends were cut back, 6 bases at V and 0 bases at J, with 11 bases in the middle. This CDR3 contains 14 residues. The germline gives CDR1 MNHNS, CDR2 SASEGT. This chain's CDR3 is CASSHRQDQETQYF. CDR3 DNA sequence: TGTGCCAGCAGCCACCGACAGGACCAAGAGACCCAGTACTTC.

The V call is TRBV30, the J call TRBJ2-1, with D uncertain. The CDR3 has 13 residues. V was pared by 2 bases and J by 6 bases, with 11 bases between. Germline V gene data show CDR1 as GTSNPN and CDR2 as SVGIG (reference sequence). CDR3 sequence reads: CAWSSLASNEQFF. In DNA, the CDR3 is TGTGCCTGGAGTTCCCTCGCTAGCAATGAGCAGTTCTTC.

The chain recombines TRBV5-1 with TRBJ2-3; D ambiguous. This CDR3 is built from 11 residues. The germline V gene has CDR1 SGHRS and CDR2 YFSETQ. V was shortened by 4 bases and J by 4 bases, with 4 bases between the two germline ends. The CDR3 is CASSVADTQYF. The CDR3, as DNA: TGCGCCAGCAGCGTAGCAGATACGCAGTATTTT.

The table lists this clonotype with a few counts. CDR3 sequence (DNA): TGTGCCAGCAGTCCTGGACTAGCGGAGGGTGCTACGCAGTATTTT. Its protein is CASSPGLAEGATQYF. This chain connects TRBV12-3 or TRBV12-4 to TRBJ2-3; 10 bases match TRBD2. This CDR3 region has 15 residues. Unmatched junction bases numbered 10, after V lost 5 bases and J lost 8 bases.

A few counts support this clonotype. This rearrangement joins TRBV20-1 to TRBJ1-5; D is unresolved. The length of the CDR3 is 12 residues. V was clipped by 7 bases and J by 5 bases, with 12 bases between them. Germline V gives CDR1 DFQATT, CDR2 SNEGSKA (reference sequence). The CDR3 DNA reads as TGCAGTGTTCGAACGGGTGATCAGCCCCAGCATTTT. This sequence encodes CSVRTGDQPQHF.

There are many counts of this clonotype. The gene calls are TRBV18 and TRBJ2-7; D remains ambiguous. In germline, CDR1 is KGHSH, CDR2 LQKENI. This CDR3 has 12 amino acids. Trimming took 1 base from V and 6 from J, leaving 7 bases between them. CDR3 sequence reads: CASSPQGSEQYF. CDR3 bases: TGTGCCAGCTCACCACAGGGCAGCGAGCAGTACTTC.

This clonotype was found a few times. The gene calls are TRBV28 and TRBJ2-1; D remains unclear. Trimming left V 9 bases short and J 12 bases short, with 9 bases between. The CDR3 contains 9 residues. CDR1 and CDR2 from the germline V gene are MDHEN and SYDVKM. The CDR3 reads CASTRRQFF. The CDR3 nucleotides read TGTGCCAGTACGCGTAGGCAGTTCTTC.

In this sample, this clonotype turned up many times. J is TRBJ2-3 and V is TRBV28; 12 nucleotides agree with TRBD2. V trimming: 4 bases; J trimming: 2 bases; junction bases outside the gene matches: 10. The CDR3 runs to 18 residues. CDR1 is MDHEN, CDR2 SYDVKM, per germline. The CDR3 region is CASSSTLAGGPSTDTQYF. CDR3 in DNA: TGTGCCAGCAGTTCCACTCTAGCGGGAGGGCCCTCCACAGATACGCAGTATTTT.

The genes are TRBV5-1 and TRBJ1-2; D unclear. This CDR3 comprises 13 residues. Germline V gene lookup returns CDR1 SGHRS and CDR2 YFSETQ. Trimming took 6 bases from V and 7 from J, leaving 16 bases between them. The CDR3 loop is CASTLEGSGGYTF. The CDR3 DNA reads as TGCGCCAGCACCCTAGAAGGGAGTGGTGGCTACACCTTC.

The chain carries TRBV7-9 and TRBJ2-1; TRBD2 might be the D (5 bases). The CDR3 length is 13 residues. Per the germline V gene, CDR1 is SEHNR and CDR2 is FQNEAQ (reference sequence). With 5 bases removed from V and 10 bases from J, the gap between germline ends came to 15 bases. CDR3: CASSPGPRGEQFF. The CDR3 coding sequence is TGTGCCAGCAGCCCGGGCCCCCGAGGGGAGCAGTTCTTC. Combining the CDR3 with reference TRBV7-9 and TRBJ2-1 gives the whole variable domain DTGVSQNPRHKITKRGQNVTFRCDPISEHNRLYWYRQTLGQGPEFLTYFQNEAQLEKSRLLSDRFSAERPKGSFSTLEIQRTEQGDSAMYLCASSPGPRGEQFFGPGTRLTVL.

At least ten counts were recorded for this clonotype. This chain uses TRBV6-1 with TRBJ2-1, with D tentatively TRBD2 (5 bases). The CDR3 contains 15 residues. The V gene's germline CDR1 is MNHNS and CDR2 SASEGT. V shed 5 bases and J shed 0 bases, with 11 bases lying between them. The CDR3 DNA reads TGTGCCAGCAGTTTAGCGCTTAGCTCCTACAATGAGCAGTTCTTC. It is translated as CASSLALSSYNEQFF.